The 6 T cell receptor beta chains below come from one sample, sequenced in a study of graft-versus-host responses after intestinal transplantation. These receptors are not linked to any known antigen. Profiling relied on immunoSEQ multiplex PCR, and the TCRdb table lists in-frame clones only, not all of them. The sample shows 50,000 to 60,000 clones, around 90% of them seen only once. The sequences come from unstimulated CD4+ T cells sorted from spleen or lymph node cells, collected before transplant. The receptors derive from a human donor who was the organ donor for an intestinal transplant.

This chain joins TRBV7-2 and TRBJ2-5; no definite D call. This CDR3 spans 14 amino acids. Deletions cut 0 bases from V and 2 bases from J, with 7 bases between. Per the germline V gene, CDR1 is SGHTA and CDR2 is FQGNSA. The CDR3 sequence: CASSLAGVQETQYF. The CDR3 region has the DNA TGTGCCAGCAGCTTAGCAGGAGTACAAGAGACCCAGTACTTC.

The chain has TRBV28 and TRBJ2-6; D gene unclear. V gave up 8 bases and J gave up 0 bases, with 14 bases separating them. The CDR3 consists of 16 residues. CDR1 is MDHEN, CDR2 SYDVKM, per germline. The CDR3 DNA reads TGTGCCAGCTTCTACAGCAAGACCTCTGGGGCCAACGTCCTGACTTTC. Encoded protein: CASFYSKTSGANVLTF.

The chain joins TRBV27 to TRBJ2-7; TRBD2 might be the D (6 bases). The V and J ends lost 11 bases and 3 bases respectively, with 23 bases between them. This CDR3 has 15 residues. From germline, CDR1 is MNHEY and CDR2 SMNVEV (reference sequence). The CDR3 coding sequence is TGTGCCGACCCCGGGACTTTCTCGCCAGGCTACGAGCAGTACTTC. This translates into CADPGTFSPGYEQYF.

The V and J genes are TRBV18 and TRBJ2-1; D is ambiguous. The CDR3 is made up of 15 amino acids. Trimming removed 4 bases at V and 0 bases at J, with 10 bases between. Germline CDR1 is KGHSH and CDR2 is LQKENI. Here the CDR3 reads CASSLILSSYNEQFF. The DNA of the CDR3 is TGTGCCAGCTCACTCATTCTTAGCTCCTACAATGAGCAGTTCTTC.

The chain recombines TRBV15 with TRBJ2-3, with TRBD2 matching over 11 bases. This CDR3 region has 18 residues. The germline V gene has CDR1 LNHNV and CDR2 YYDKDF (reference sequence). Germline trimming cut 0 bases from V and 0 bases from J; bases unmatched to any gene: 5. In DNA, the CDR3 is TGTGCCACCAGCAGAGATCGGGGGACTAGCGGAAGCACAGATACGCAGTATTTT. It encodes CATSRDRGTSGSTDTQYF.

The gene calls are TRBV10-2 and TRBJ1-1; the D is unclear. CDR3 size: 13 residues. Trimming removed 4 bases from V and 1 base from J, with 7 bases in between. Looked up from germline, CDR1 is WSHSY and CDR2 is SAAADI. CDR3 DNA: TGCGCCAGCAGTGCTCAGTCGAACACTGAAGCTTTCTTT. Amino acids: CASSAQSNTEAFF.